The 14 T cell receptor beta chains presented below share a single source sample, sequenced in a study of CD8+ T cells in alopecia areata. RNA extraction and reverse transcription yielded cDNA as sequencing template. Clones were sequenced by immunoSEQ multiplex PCR, and TCRdb holds only the in-frame ones, with some missing. The sample lists 120,000 or so clones; about 61% were seen once. Sequenced sample: CD4+ T cells sorted from blood. The origin of the receptors is a human donor in good health.

This clone was counted only a few times. The rearrangement links TRBV29-1 to TRBJ1-5; a possible D gene is TRBD1 (6 bases). The V gene lost 5 bases and the J gene lost 5 bases, with 16 bases spanning the gap. CDR3 size: 14 residues. The germline gives CDR1 SQVTM, CDR2 ANQGSEA. The CDR3 nucleotides are TGCAGCGTTAAAAGGGCAGGGGACCATCAGCCCCAGCATTTT. Protein sequence: CSVKRAGDHQPQHF.

The V call is TRBV6-5, the J call TRBJ2-5; 8 bases agree with TRBD2. The CDR3 has 15 amino acids. With V trimmed by 10 bases and J by 2 bases, 12 bases remained unmatched. Germline CDR1 is MNHEY and CDR2 is SVGAGI. CDR3 DNA sequence: TGTGCCATCCGGGAGGGACGAACAGATCAAGAGACCCAGTACTTC. Protein sequence: CAIREGRTDQETQYF.

This clone has just a few counts. The sample holds other DNA sequences that translate to the same CDR3. The V call is TRBV11-2, the J call TRBJ2-1; D unresolved. The V end lost 0 bases, the J end lost 4 bases, and 4 bases lay between the germline ends. CDR3 length equals 13 residues. The germline V gene has CDR1 SGHAT and CDR2 FQNNGV. The DNA for the CDR3 is TGTGCCAGCAGCTTAGAGCTGTACAATGAGCAGTTCTTC. It encodes CASSLELYNEQFF.

This clone was observed a handful of times. V usage is TRBV29-1 and J usage is TRBJ2-4; D unclear. CDR3 size: 15 residues. The germline CDR1 and CDR2 sequences are SQVTM and ANQGSEA. The DNA for the CDR3 is TGCTCAGCCTCTTCGGACGGCCTAGCCAAAAACATTCAGTACTTC. Translated, it gives CSASSDGLAKNIQYF.

The CDR3 loop reads CASSTPDRVDAFF. CDR3 DNA: TGCGCCAGCAGTACCCCGGACAGGGTAGACGCTTTCTTT. The chain links TRBV5-1 to TRBJ1-1; 8 bases are a match to TRBD1. The V gene end was trimmed by 5 bases and the J gene end by 11 bases; junction bases not matched to a gene: 11. Germline V gene sequence: CDR1 SGHRS, CDR2 YFSETQ. The CDR3 is 13 amino acids.

The chain uses TRBV29-1 and TRBJ2-7; unclear D gene. Per the germline V gene, CDR1 is SQVTM and CDR2 is ANQGSEA. V was shortened by 4 bases and J by 0 bases, with 13 bases between the two germline ends. This CDR3 contains 14 residues. The CDR3 DNA reads TGCAGCGTTGTACGTTTCGGAAGCTCCTACGAGCAGTACTTC. As protein: CSVVRFGSSYEQYF.

The chain uses TRBV30 and TRBJ1-2; possibly TRBD1 for D (5 bases). This CDR3 contains 16 residues. The germline V gene has CDR1 GTSNPN and CDR2 SVGIG (reference sequence). V was pared by 1 base and J by 2 bases, with 17 bases between. CDR3 protein: CAWSADRSPPNYGYTF. The CDR3 bases are TGTGCCTGGAGTGCCGACAGATCCCCCCCCAACTATGGCTACACCTTC.

This chain joins TRBV29-1 and TRBJ2-7; 11 bases agree with TRBD1. The length of the CDR3 is 13 residues. Germline CDR1 is SQVTM and CDR2 is ANQGSEA. V was pared by 7 bases and J by 6 bases, with 8 bases of the junction left unmatched. CDR3 nucleotide sequence: TGCAGCGCCAGAGGGGGGACAGGGGGCGAGCAGTACTTC. As protein: CSARGGTGGEQYF.

V is TRBV5-1 and J is TRBJ2-1, with D uncertain. The CDR3 totals 12 residues. Trimming shortened V by 4 bases and J by 8 bases, and 10 bases separated the two germline ends. Germline V gene data show CDR1 as SGHRS and CDR2 as YFSETQ. The CDR3 DNA is TGCGCCAGCAGCCCTGGTGGGGATGAGCAGTTCTTC. It specifies CASSPGGDEQFF.

This clone was observed a single time. The CDR3: CASSDQAGLGSYNEQFF. The DNA for the CDR3 is TGTGCCAGCAGTGACCAAGCGGGGCTAGGCTCCTACAATGAGCAGTTCTTC. The V gene is TRBV25-1, the J gene TRBJ2-1, with 7 nucleotides matching TRBD2. Germline values: CDR1 MGHDK, CDR2 SYGVNS. This CDR3 is built from 17 residues. The trim removed 3 bases at V and 0 bases at J, leaving 8 bases unmatched.

The chain has TRBV30 and TRBJ1-5, with D possibly matching TRBD1 (6 bases). Looked up from germline, CDR1 is GTSNPN and CDR2 is SVGIG (reference sequence). The CDR3 loop spans 12 amino acids. Trimming stripped 4 bases from V and 10 bases from J, with 14 bases between. CDR3 loop: CAWKQGAGPQHF. Here the CDR3 DNA reads TGTGCCTGGAAACAGGGTGCAGGTCCCCAGCATTTT.

The V and J genes are TRBV4-1 and TRBJ1-6, with D perhaps matching TRBD1 (6 bases). Germline V gene data show CDR1 as MGHRA and CDR2 as YSYEKL. CDR3 length equals 15 residues. The V end was cut by 0 bases, the J end by 9 bases, with 12 bases between. This chain's CDR3 is CASSQERAGVSPLHF. CDR3 nucleotides: TGCGCCAGCAGCCAAGAAAGGGCAGGGGTTTCACCCCTCCACTTT.

The genes are TRBV9 and TRBJ2-3; unclear D gene. The V gene lost 3 bases and the J gene lost 1 base, with 12 bases spanning the gap. The CDR3 runs 15 residues. CDR1 is SGDLS, CDR2 YYNGEE, per germline. CDR3 region: CASSARVPGTDTQYF. The CDR3 bases are TGTGCCAGCAGCGCTCGGGTCCCAGGCACAGATACGCAGTATTTT.

The genes are TRBV29-1 and TRBJ1-2, with TRBD1 as a possible D gene (5 bases). V lost 0 bases and J 4 bases, leaving 9 bases between the germline ends. The CDR3 sequence is 13 residues long. The V gene's germline CDR1 is SQVTM and CDR2 ANQGSEA. The CDR3 is CSVEDSGAYGYTF. The CDR3 DNA reads as TGCAGCGTTGAAGATAGCGGGGCCTATGGCTACACCTTC.